One sample yielded the 2 T cell receptor beta chains listed below, sequenced in a study of cytomegalovirus exposure and HLA in healthy donors. Primers: 60 Vbeta forward and 13 Jbeta reverse. The data were produced by immunoSEQ multiplex PCR, yet TCRdb's version contains in-frame clones alone and is incomplete. The table lists around 180,000 clones, around 68% of them singletons. Sequencing used PBMCs. The receptors stem from a girl aged 10 to 17 in good health and CMV-seronegative.

This clone was observed once. The rearrangement uses TRBV19 and TRBJ2-7, with D perhaps matching TRBD1 (7 bases). The V gene's germline CDR1 is LNHDA and CDR2 SQIVND (reference sequence). V was pared by 7 bases and J by 3 bases, with 13 bases between. The CDR3 totals 13 residues. The CDR3 loop reads CASTAGGGYEQYF. CDR3 in DNA: TGTGCCAGTACGGCAGGGGGAGGCTACGAGCAGTACTTC.

This clone was counted only a few times. V is TRBV27 and J is TRBJ1-1; D is unresolved. The CDR3 is 14 residues long. Germline loops: CDR1 MNHEY, CDR2 SMNVEV (reference sequence). The V gene lost 6 bases and the J gene lost 3 bases, with 14 bases spanning the gap. The CDR3 sequence: CASRPGLLDTEAFF. The DNA for the CDR3 is TGTGCCAGCAGGCCTGGACTTTTGGACACTGAAGCTTTCTTT.